This T cell receptor (beta chain) comes out of a study of circulating and synovial CD4+ cells in juvenile arthritis. The study, taken as a whole, reports: Overlap with synovium rose as more T cells were sequenced. Bulk blood CD4 samples held at least an order of magnitude more or fewer genomes than CPL. Traditional Vbeta family usage analysis missed the pathogenic-like versus bulk difference.

Sequenced samples came from active juvenile idiopathic arthritis patients. Assay: immunoSEQ multiplex PCR; the TCRdb copy retains only in-frame clones and omits some. The sample carries 39,000 or so clones, about 94% recorded once. Concerning this clone itself: What it binds is not known.

V shed 4 bases, J shed 0 bases, and the junction held 6 bases outside the gene matches. CDR1 is SGHAT and CDR2 is FQNNGV in the germline V gene. The CDR3 contains 16 residues. This chain connects TRBV11-2 to TRBJ2-7, with 10 bases identical to TRBD1. Input material: CD4+ T cells from blood. This TCR was sampled from a human donor with juvenile idiopathic arthritis. The CDR3 loop is CASSSPRTGGSYEQYF. CDR3 in DNA: TGTGCCAGCAGCTCTCCTCGGACAGGGGGCTCCTACGAGCAGTACTTC. Using reference TRBV11-2 and TRBJ2-7 for the parts outside the CDR3, the full variable domain is EAGVAQSPRYKIIEKRQSVAFWCNPISGHATLYWYQQILGQGPKLLIQFQNNGVVDDSQLPKDRFSAERLKGVDSTLKIQPAKLEDSAVYLCASSSPRTGGSYEQYFGPGTRLTVT.